This is a list of T cell receptor beta chains from one sample in a study of vaccination and CD4 T cells after COVID-19. Each CDR3 protein gets one entry after TCRdb re-called the PCR reads with MiXCR. The sample lists approximately 15,000 distinct CDR3 sequences, about 43% seen once, with roughly a sixth in the top ten. These receptors' antigens are unknown. This material consisted of CD4+ T cells from blood, cultured in vitro, taken before SARS-CoV-2 vaccination. Receptors were obtained from a human donor who had recovered from COVID-19. Both conserved end residues are part of each CDR3. A D gene is named only where the DNA matches it firmly. Clone size appears in some rows only: once, few, many, or a class for an expanded clone.

>.|TRBD2|TRBJ2-2|TRBV19
TGTGCCAGTAGTATGATGGGTAGCGGGAGTGGGGAGCTGTTTTTT
CASSMMGSGSGELFF
>.|TRBD1|TRBJ2-1|TRBV20-1
TGCAGTGCACCTCGGACAGGGTTCCAAGGTGAGCAGTTCTTC
CSAPRTGFQGEQFF
>.|.|TRBJ2-2|TRBV10-1
TGCGCCAGCAGTGAGGGGGGGGGGACACCGAACACCGGGGAGCTGTTTTTT
CASSEGGGTPNTGELFF
>.|.|TRBJ1-1|TRBV7-2
TGTGCCAGCAGCACGCGTTGGGGGAACACTGAAGCTTTCTTT
CASSTRWGNTEAFF
>.|.|TRBJ2-7|TRBV20-1
TGCAGTGCTAACCGTGATCGGGAAGAGCAGTACTTC
CSANRDREEQYF
>.|.|TRBJ2-3|TRBV20-1
TGCAGTGCTAGTTCGGTCGCAGATACGCAGTATTTT
CSASSVADTQYF
>.|.|TRBJ2-7|TRBV6-1
TGTGCCAGCAGTGAAGCGCTGGGAGGAGGGGCGGGCTACGAGCAGTACTTC
CASSEALGGGAGYEQYF
>few|.|TRBJ2-2|TRBV29-1
TGCAGCGTTGTGGTCCAAGGGGGTATCGGCGGGGAGCTGTTTTTT
CSVVVQGGIGGELFF
>.|TRBD1|TRBJ2-5|TRBV5-4
TGTGCCAGCAGCACGGGACAGGGGGCAAGGGAGACCCAGTACTTC
CASSTGQGARETQYF
>.|TRBD1|TRBJ2-3|TRBV15
TGTGCCACCAGCGGCAGGGGGTTCACAGATACGCAGTATTTT
CATSGRGFTDTQYF
>.|TRBD1|TRBJ2-5|TRBV23-1
TGCGCCAGCAGTCAAAACAGGGGGCGGGAGACCCAGTACTTC
CASSQNRGRETQYF
>.|.|TRBJ2-7|TRBV30
TGTGCCTGGAGGGGGGCCTGGAGGAACGAGCAGTACTTC
CAWRGAWRNEQYF
>.|TRBD1|TRBJ2-7|TRBV30
TGTGCCTGGAGTCTACGGAGGACAGGGATATACGAGCAGTACTTC
CAWSLRRTGIYEQYF
>.|.|TRBJ2-1|TRBV19
TGTGCCAGCAGCGTCCAGCTAACTGTCTACAATGAGCAGTTCTTC
CASSVQLTVYNEQFF
>.|.|TRBJ1-1|TRBV6-1
TGTGCCAGCAGCGGGGCGGCTTTGAACACTGAAGCTTTCTTT
CASSGAALNTEAFF
>.|TRBD1|TRBJ1-6|TRBV6-1
TGTGCCAGCAGTGAACTCGGGACAGGGGCAAGTTCACCCCTCCACTTT
CASSELGTGASSPLHF
>few|TRBD2|TRBJ2-1|TRBV20-1
TGCAGTGCTTTAGCCGGGAGGTCAGACAATGAGCAGTTCTTC
CSALAGRSDNEQFF
>.|.|TRBJ2-3|TRBV19
TGTGCCAGTAGACCCCGAGGAGATACGCAGTATTTT
CASRPRGDTQYF
>.|.|TRBJ1-2|TRBV2
TGTGCCAGCAGTGAAACTGCGATCTATGGCTACACCTTC
CASSETAIYGYTF
>.|.|TRBJ1-1|TRBV19
TGTGCCAGTAGTATGGTCGGCGGGCGCACTGAAGCTTTCTTT
CASSMVGGRTEAFF
>.|TRBD2|TRBJ2-1|TRBV5-1
TGCGCCAGCAGCCCAAGACTAGCGGGCTCCTACAATGAGCAGTTCTTC
CASSPRLAGSYNEQFF
>.|TRBD1|TRBJ2-2|TRBV5-1
TGCGCCAGCAGCGAACTACAGGGGTATGGCGGGGAGCTGTTTTTT
CASSELQGYGGELFF
>few|.|TRBJ1-1|TRBV2
TGTGCCAGCAGTGCCGATAGCAACACTGAAGCTTTCTTT
CASSADSNTEAFF
>.|.|TRBJ1-1|TRBV28
TGTGCCAGCAGTCTCCCCCCCAGGGAGGAGACTGAAGCTTTCTTT
CASSLPPREETEAFF
>few|.|TRBJ1-5|TRBV27
TGTGCCAGCAGCTACAGGGAGGGACAGCCCCAGCATTTT
CASSYREGQPQHF
>.|.|TRBJ2-7|TRBV19
TGTGCCAGTAGTACCCGATTTGGACGGGGAACCTACGAGCAGTACTTC
CASSTRFGRGTYEQYF
>.|.|TRBJ2-7|TRBV30
TGTGCCTGGGCCGGCAGGGGACAGCAGTACTTC
CAWAGRGQQYF
>once|TRBD2|TRBJ2-5|TRBV7-2
TGTGCCAGCAGCTTACCGACTAGCGGGAGAGAGACCCAGTACTTC
CASSLPTSGRETQYF
>.|.|TRBJ2-7|TRBV6-1
TGTGCCAGCAGTGAAAGTTGGGGGTCTTACCTCTACGAGCAGTACTTC
CASSESWGSYLYEQYF
>.|.|TRBJ2-2|TRBV27
TGTGCCAGCAGCACTCCTAACACCGGGGAGCTGTTTTTT
CASSTPNTGELFF
>.|.|TRBJ1-5|TRBV20-1
TGCAGTGCTAGCAAAGGTGGTTATAGCAATCAGCCCCAGCATTTT
CSASKGGYSNQPQHF
>.|.|TRBJ1-2|TRBV28
TGTGCCAGCGGACGACCAGGGGTAGGCTACACCTTC
CASGRPGVGYTF
>few|TRBD2|TRBJ2-1|TRBV19
TGTGCCAGTAGTCTCGGACTAGATTGGGATGAGCAGTTCTTC
CASSLGLDWDEQFF
>once|.|TRBJ1-2|TRBV5-1
TGCGCCAGCAGCTTACCAGCCGGCCCCAAGGGTTATGGCTACACCTTC
CASSLPAGPKGYGYTF
>.|TRBD1|TRBJ2-7|TRBV2
TGTGCCAGCAGTGACAGGGGACAGTACGAGCAGTACTTC
CASSDRGQYEQYF
>.|TRBD1|TRBJ2-5|TRBV30
TGTGCCTGGACCTTAGGGCTAGGGGGCGAGACCCAGTACTTC
CAWTLGLGGETQYF
>once|TRBD2|TRBJ2-1|TRBV20-1
TGCAGTGCTAGCAACAGCGGGGCTAGCGGGAGGGGGCAGCGGGGCAATGAGCAGTTCTTC
CSASNSGASGRGQRGNEQFF
>.|.|TRBJ2-1|TRBV7-8
TGTGCCAGCAGCGCCATCCCCGGACTTGCGAATGAGCAGTTCTTC
CASSAIPGLANEQFF
>.|.|TRBJ1-4|TRBV27
TGTGCCAGCAGTCGGGGACGGGGGAATGAAAAACTGTTTTTT
CASSRGRGNEKLFF
>.|TRBD2|TRBJ2-3|TRBV7-9
TGTGCCAGCAGCTTACGCCCTAGCGGGAGGGGGGCAGATACGCAGTATTTT
CASSLRPSGRGADTQYF
>.|.|TRBJ2-1|TRBV7-2
TGTGCCAGCAGCTTAGCGGCGGCCGACCCGGTACGGGGATTC
CASSLAAADPVRGF
>.|.|TRBJ2-7|TRBV6-1
TGTGCCAGCATCCCGGACGGCTATAGCTACGAGCAGTACTTC
CASIPDGYSYEQYF
>.|.|TRBJ1-2|TRBV11-2
TGTGCCAGCAGCTGGGGTGGACAGAACTATGGCTACACCTTC
CASSWGGQNYGYTF
>once|TRBD2|TRBJ2-7|TRBV7-2
TGTGCCAGCTCAACCGGGACTAGCGGGATTACCACCTCCTACGAGCAGTACTTC
CASSTGTSGITTSYEQYF
>.|.|TRBJ2-1|TRBV28
TGTGCCAGCAGTTTAATAGCCCGTGGCCGGGGGGCGCAGTTCTTC
CASSLIARGRGAQFF
>.|.|TRBJ1-5|TRBV6-1
TGTGCCAGCAGTGATGGGGCAGTCCCCAGGAGCAATCAGCCCCAGCATTTT
CASSDGAVPRSNQPQHF
>.|.|TRBJ2-2|TRBV10-3
TGTGCCATCAGTACAGCGAACACCGGGGAGCTGTTTTTT
CAISTANTGELFF
>few|.|TRBJ2-7|TRBV20-1
TGCAGTGCTAGTAGGGGGAAGTACGAGCAGTACTTC
CSASRGKYEQYF
>.|TRBD1|TRBJ2-3|TRBV19
TGTGCCAGTTTCCCCAAGTCCGGGACAGGCACAGATACGCAGTATTTT
CASFPKSGTGTDTQYF
>.|.|TRBJ2-1|TRBV12-3/TRBV12-4
TGTGCCAGCAGTATACTAGCATCCGGGCAGTTCTTC
CASSILASGQFF
>few|.|TRBJ2-7|TRBV12-3/TRBV12-4
TGTGCCAGCAGTTGGGCTTTAGGGCTCCCCTACGAGCAGTACTTC
CASSWALGLPYEQYF
>.|.|TRBJ2-5|TRBV5-5
TGTGCCAGCAGCCGGGAGTTCAAGGAGACCCAGTACTTC
CASSREFKETQYF
>few|TRBD1|TRBJ2-2|TRBV7-8
TGTGCCAGCAGCTTAGACAGGGGTTGGGCCGGGGAGCTGTTTTTT
CASSLDRGWAGELFF